This T cell receptor (beta chain) is from a study of response to subunit inactivated influenza vaccine (dated by TCRdb to the late 2010s). Background on the whole study: Deep quantitative profiling of the T cell receptor repertoire was used in the study to follow responses to a trivalent subunit inactivated influenza vaccine. The research as a whole found: The authors suggested that each seasonal influenza vaccination may recruit only a limited number of new T cells.

The CDR3, from cysteine to phenylalanine, totals 13 residues. The read is trimmed to its CDR3 DNA, 39 bases read in frame from base 1. The germline V gene (reference sequence) provides CDR1 DFQATT and CDR2 SNEGSKA. This clonotype turned up a few times. Which antigen it targets is not known. No base quality information exists; no much larger clone differs at one position. The method behind the library was RT-PCR. Sequencing instrument: Illumina HiSeq 2500. TCRdb took the public reads, trimmed them with fastp at Q25, ran MiXCR for clone calling and kept in-frame beta chains. Each entry merges the rows of one CDR3 protein and shows their most common DNA and genes. The sample records around 650,000 distinct CDR3 sequences, approximately 14% of which are singletons. About 9.9% of the sample is held by the ten biggest clonotypes.

The sample was PBMCs from blood, taken 11 to 12 days after vaccination. Rearrangement joined TRBV20-1 to TRBJ2-1, with 8 bases matching TRBD2. The receptor comes from a man aged 50-59 years who received an inactivated influenza vaccine. Donor details come from another sample of the same person, matched by shared clones. The nucleotide sequence is TGCAGCGCCGGGACTAGCTCCTACAATGAGCAGTTCTTC. Its protein reads: CSAGTSSYNEQFF.